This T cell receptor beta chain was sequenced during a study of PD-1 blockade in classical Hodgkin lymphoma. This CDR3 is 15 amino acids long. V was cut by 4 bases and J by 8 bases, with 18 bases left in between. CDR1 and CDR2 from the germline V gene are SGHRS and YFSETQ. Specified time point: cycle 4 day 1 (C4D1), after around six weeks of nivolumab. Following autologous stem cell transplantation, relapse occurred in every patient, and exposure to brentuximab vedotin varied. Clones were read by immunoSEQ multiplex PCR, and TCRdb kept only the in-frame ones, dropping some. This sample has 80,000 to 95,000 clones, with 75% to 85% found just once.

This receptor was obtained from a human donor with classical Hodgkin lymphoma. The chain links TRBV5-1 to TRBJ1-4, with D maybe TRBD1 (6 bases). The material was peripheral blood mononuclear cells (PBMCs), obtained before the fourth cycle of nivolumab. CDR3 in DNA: TGCGCCAGCAGCCCCGGGTGGGGGGCCCAGGAAAAACTGTTTTTT. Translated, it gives CASSPGWGAQEKLFF.